This TCR beta chain was captured by sequencing in a study of cytomegalovirus exposure and HLA in healthy donors. A remark on this clone: The antigen is unknown.

Overall study findings and caveats: Overall, about 160 TCR beta chains were annotated as cytomegalovirus-associated. The majority of TCR sequences were rare, yet some public TCRs appeared in many donors. Rates of TCR association differed by HLA locus in a later analysis, with DRB1 highest and HLA-C lowest. The study had only CMV serostatus as immune exposure information.

The length of the CDR3 is 16 residues. Germline V gene data show CDR1 as MNHNS and CDR2 as SASEGT. J lost 6 bases, V lost 2 bases, and 12 bases had no gene match. PCR amplification relied on 60 Vbeta primers (plus 13 Jbeta primers). Some clones are missing from TCRdb's copy, which holds only in-frame ones; the method was immunoSEQ multiplex PCR. The table lists about 150,000 clones, 76% of them singletons. This sequence joins TRBV6-1 and TRBJ1-2, with TRBD1 identical over 7 bases. The sequenced material came from PBMCs. This sequence was found in a woman aged 40 to 49 in good health and CMV-seronegative. The CDR3 is CASSEPGQSKPDGYTF. In DNA form, the CDR3 reads TGTGCCAGCAGTGAACCGGGACAGTCAAAGCCAGATGGCTACACCTTC.